Each of the 22 T cell receptor beta chains below was sequenced from the same sample in a study of blood T cell repertoires in COVID-19. Clones were read by immunoSEQ multiplex PCR, and TCRdb kept only the in-frame ones, dropping some. Of under 300,000 clones listed, 75% to 90% are singletons. Sample: PBMCs or T cells enriched from blood (not recorded which). Receptors were obtained from a woman aged 18-29 years who had recovered from COVID-19.

This clone appeared a few times. This rearrangement joins TRBV6-5 to TRBJ1-2; TRBD1 might be the D (6 bases). This CDR3 spans 14 amino acids. Looked up from germline, CDR1 is MNHEY and CDR2 is SVGAGI. The V end lost 2 bases, the J end lost 4 bases, and 11 bases lay between the germline ends. The CDR3 spells CASSYRGSSYGYTF. CDR3 DNA sequence: TGTGCCAGCAGTTACAGGGGGTCGAGCTATGGCTACACCTTC.

This clone was seen just once. Here the CDR3 DNA reads TGTGCCAGCCTCAGGGGCACGATAGGTACCGGGGAGCTGTTTTTT. Protein: CASLRGTIGTGELFF. The chain carries TRBV28 and TRBJ2-2; tentatively, D is TRBD1 (6 bases). The CDR3 contains 15 residues. V shed 8 bases and J shed 5 bases, with 18 bases lying between them. Germline CDR1 and CDR2: MDHEN and SYDVKM. The full variable domain, with the rest looked up from reference TRBV28 and TRBJ2-2, is DVKVTQSSRYLVKRTGEKVFLECVQDMDHENMFWYRQDPGLGLRLIYFSYDVKMKEKGDIPEGYSVSREKKERFSLILESASTNQTSMYLCASLRGTIGTGELFFGEGSRLTVL.

This chain uses TRBV24-1 with TRBJ2-5, with 12 bases aligning to TRBD1. The CDR3 consists of 16 residues. The junction had 6 bases not matched to a gene; V was cut back by 5 bases and J by 3 bases. Germline V gene lookup returns CDR1 KGHDR and CDR2 SFDVKD. The CDR3 DNA is TGTGCCACCAGTGGGGACAGGGGGCTTGGGGAAGAGACCCAGTACTTC. Translation: CATSGDRGLGEETQYF.

V and J are TRBV25-1 and TRBJ1-4; tentatively, D is TRBD1 (5 bases). V lost 2 bases and J lost 4, with 11 bases in between. The CDR3 length is 15 residues. Germline V gene lookup returns CDR1 MGHDK and CDR2 SYGVNS. CDR3 bases: TGTGCCAGCAGTGAAGGAGTCCAGGGTAATGAAAAACTGTTTTTT. It yields the protein CASSEGVQGNEKLFF.

The chain carries TRBV2 and TRBJ1-2, with D possibly TRBD1 on 6 matching bases. Germline CDR1 reads SNHLY; CDR2 reads FYNNEI. Trimming removed 5 bases at V and 0 bases at J, with 13 bases between. The CDR3 totals 15 residues. DNA of the CDR3: TGTGCCAGCAGTAACGGACAGATCTCTAACTATGGCTACACCTTC. Its translation is CASSNGQISNYGYTF.

The rearrangement uses TRBV19 and TRBJ1-2, with 9 bases identical to TRBD1. With V trimmed by 9 bases and J by 3 bases, 8 bases remained unmatched. CDR1 and CDR2 (germline): LNHDA, SQIVND (reference sequence). The CDR3 is 14 amino acids. CDR3 protein: CASQRTGEDYGYTF. The CDR3 nucleotides are TGTGCCAGCCAAAGGACAGGGGAAGACTATGGCTACACCTTC.

The chain recombines TRBV30 with TRBJ2-1; D is undetermined. This CDR3 comprises 15 residues. From germline, CDR1 is GTSNPN and CDR2 SVGIG (reference sequence). Trimming removed 4 bases from V and 0 bases from J, with 13 bases in between. CDR3 amino acids: CAWIGGSHSYNEQFF. The CDR3 region has the DNA TGTGCCTGGATCGGTGGTTCCCACTCCTACAATGAGCAGTTCTTC. The variable domain in full, with the rest retrieved from reference TRBV30 and TRBJ2-1, is SQTIHQWPATLVQPVGSPLSLECTVEGTSNPNLYWYRQAAGRGLQLLFYSVGIGQISSEVPQNLSASRPQDRQFILSSKKLLLSDSGFYLCAWIGGSHSYNEQFFGPGTRLTVL.

The chain has TRBV28 and TRBJ1-2; D unclear. The CDR3 covers 11 residues. Germline CDR1 is MDHEN and CDR2 is SYDVKM. V shed 10 bases and J shed 13 bases, with 19 bases lying between them. The CDR3 nucleotides are TGTGCCACCTCACGGGGAGGTTCGGGCACCTTC. Its translation: CATSRGGSGTF.

This chain links TRBV6-5 with TRBJ2-7; no firm D call. CDR1 is MNHEY and CDR2 is SVGAGI in the germline V gene. V lost 4 bases and J lost 0, with 10 bases in between. This CDR3 has 14 residues. DNA for the CDR3: TGTGCCAGCAGTTCCAGTGCCGACTCCTACGAGCAGTACTTC. Translation gives CASSSSADSYEQYF.

This chain connects TRBV29-1 to TRBJ1-2; 7 bases line up with TRBD1. CDR1 is SQVTM and CDR2 is ANQGSEA in the germline V gene. The CDR3 runs to 15 residues. V dropped 5 bases and J dropped 4; count of bases not matched to a gene: 13. Here the CDR3 DNA reads TGCAGCGTTCCAATACAGGGGAGTCTCGGCTATGGCTACACCTTC. This encodes CSVPIQGSLGYGYTF.

V is TRBV28 and J is TRBJ1-2, with TRBD1 identical over 7 bases. V lost 2 bases, J lost 2 bases, and 8 bases stayed unmatched. The germline V gene encodes CDR1 MDHEN and CDR2 SYDVKM. The CDR3 has 16 amino acids. CDR3 in amino acids: CASSLLEGQSNYGYTF. The CDR3 nucleotides read TGTGCCAGCAGTTTACTAGAGGGACAGTCCAACTATGGCTACACCTTC.

CDR3 residues: CASFPQGALYGYTF. DNA for the CDR3: TGTGCCAGTTTCCCCCAGGGGGCCCTCTATGGCTACACCTTC. This chain links TRBV28 with TRBJ1-2, with 8 bases matching TRBD1. The CDR3 is 14 residues long. The junction had 10 bases not matched to a gene; V was cut back by 9 bases and J by 4 bases. The germline CDR1 and CDR2 sequences are MDHEN and SYDVKM.

This sequence joins TRBV28 and TRBJ1-2; no reliable D call. From germline, CDR1 is MDHEN and CDR2 SYDVKM. The CDR3 extends over 9 amino acids. The CDR3, as DNA: TGTGCTTCCGGGATCGGCTACACCTTC. Its protein product is CASGIGYTF.

V and J are TRBV11-2 and TRBJ1-1; the D gene is possibly TRBD1 (6 bases). There are 14 residues in the CDR3. Between the trimmed V and J ends, which lost 4 bases and 4 bases, there was a span of 13 bases. Germline CDR1 reads SGHAT; CDR2 reads FQNNGV. In DNA form, the CDR3 reads TGTGCCAGCAGCTCCTTCAACAGGGCCACTGAAGCTTTCTTT. As protein: CASSSFNRATEAFF. Based on the CDR3 plus reference TRBV11-2 and TRBJ1-1, the full variable domain is EAGVAQSPRYKIIEKRQSVAFWCNPISGHATLYWYQQILGQGPKLLIQFQNNGVVDDSQLPKDRFSAERLKGVDSTLKIQPAKLEDSAVYLCASSSFNRATEAFFGQGTRLTVV.

The rearrangement links TRBV20-1 to TRBJ2-7, with a tentative D call TRBD1 (5 bases). The V gene's germline CDR1 is DFQATT and CDR2 SNEGSKA (reference sequence). Trimming removed 3 bases from V and 3 bases from J, with 12 bases in between. The CDR3 sequence is 13 residues long. The CDR3 region is CSASGDSNYEQYF. As DNA, the CDR3 is TGCAGTGCTAGTGGAGACAGTAACTACGAGCAGTACTTC.

The V gene is TRBV6-5, the J gene TRBJ1-6; D is possibly TRBD1 (6 bases). The CDR3 is 15 residues long. Germline V CDR1 and CDR2: MNHEY, SVGAGI. Trimming took off 6 bases at V and 1 base at J, with 10 bases between the two ends. The CDR3 nucleotides read TGTGCCAGCAGACAGGGTCCATCCTATAATTCACCCCTCCACTTT. It translates to CASRQGPSYNSPLHF.

This chain connects TRBV6-5 to TRBJ1-2, with TRBD1 as a possible D gene (6 bases). This CDR3 has 15 amino acids. The V end was cut by 2 bases, the J end by 5 bases, with 15 bases between. CDR1 MNHEY and CDR2 SVGAGI come from the germline V gene. Written as DNA, the CDR3 is TGTGCCAGCAGTTACGAGGGGGGGGTCCCATATGGCTACACCTTC. Amino acid sequence: CASSYEGGVPYGYTF.

This clone was recorded only once. The rearrangement joins TRBV5-1 to TRBJ1-2; 7 bases are a match to TRBD1. The CDR3 covers 17 residues. Trimming took 0 bases from V and 4 from J; bases not matched to a gene: 12. Germline lookup yields CDR1 SGHRS and CDR2 YFSETQ. As DNA, the CDR3 is TGCGCCAGCAGCTTGGTGGGACCGAGACAGGGTTCCTATGGCTACACCTTC. This sequence encodes CASSLVGPRQGSYGYTF.

DNA for the CDR3: TGTGCCAGTAGTTGGCAGGTAACCTACGAGCAGTACTTC. Encoded protein: CASSWQVTYEQYF. The chain joins TRBV19 to TRBJ2-7; no clear D gene. This CDR3 has 13 residues. The ends were cut back, 5 bases at V and 2 bases at J, with 10 bases in the middle. Germline V gene lookup returns CDR1 LNHDA and CDR2 SQIVND (reference sequence).

This clone was observed many times. This chain connects TRBV4-1 to TRBJ1-1; weak D call: TRBD1 (5 bases). Germline assignment: CDR1 MGHRA and CDR2 YSYEKL. Trimming cost V 1 base and J 8 bases, with 17 bases left between them. The CDR3 runs 15 residues. The CDR3 loop is CASSQGGGTAREAFF. The CDR3 DNA reads TGCGCCAGCAGCCAAGGGGGGGGGACCGCGAGGGAAGCTTTCTTT.

The V and J genes are TRBV12-3 or TRBV12-4 and TRBJ1-1; D is unresolved. The CDR3 contains 11 residues. V dropped 3 bases and J dropped 9 bases, with 8 bases sitting between them. The CDR3 coding sequence is TGTGCCAGCAGTTTTTCAGTAAAAGCTTTCTTT. Translating it yields CASSFSVKAFF.

The chain employs TRBV6-1 and TRBJ1-2, with TRBD1 matching 11 bases. Trimming cost V 1 base and J 8 bases; bases outside gene matches: 6. The CDR3 loop spans 15 amino acids. CDR1 and CDR2 (germline): MNHNS, SASEGT. CDR3 DNA: TGTGCCAGCAGTGAAGGGACAGGGGGCGGTGAAGGCTACACCTTC. This translates into CASSEGTGGGEGYTF.